A selection of T cell receptor beta chains follows, all from one sample in a study of T-cell reconstitution after alpha-beta-depleted transplantation in children. From the PCR reads, TCRdb called clonotypes with MiXCR, one entry per CDR3 protein. Among about 300,000 distinct CDR3 sequences, 10% were seen once, and the ten largest hold 7.5%. The sequencing here drew on PBMCs, taken before TCRalphabeta/CD19-depleted stem cell transplant. Every receptor here comes from a boy under three years old with acute myeloid leukemia, due to receive a stem cell transplant. Each CDR3 is given with its conserved first and last residue. D genes are given only for firm matches. Expanded clones get a size class; other rows say once, few or many, or leave the size out.

j_call,d_call,clone_size,v_call,cdr3_aa,cdr3_nt
TRBJ2-2,NA,NA,TRBV12-5,CASGLDRDMNTGELFF,TGTGCTAGTGGTTTGGACAGGGATATGAACACCGGGGAGCTGTTTTTT
TRBJ2-3,TRBD2,many,TRBV11-2,CASSLDLAGEADTQYF,TGTGCCAGCAGCTTAGATCTAGCGGGAGAAGCAGATACGCAGTATTTT
TRBJ2-1,TRBD2,many,TRBV11-2,CASSLGLADNEQFF,TGTGCCAGCAGCTTGGGACTAGCGGACAATGAGCAGTTCTTC
TRBJ1-6,NA,few,TRBV30,CAWRGGDNSPLHF,TGTGCCTGGAGGGGAGGGGATAATTCACCCCTCCACTTT
TRBJ2-1,NA,many,TRBV12-3/TRBV12-4,CASSLWGTSSYNEQFF,TGTGCCAGCAGTTTGTGGGGGACAAGCTCCTACAATGAGCAGTTCTTC
TRBJ1-2,NA,many,TRBV27,CASSPQRGANYGYTF,TGTGCCAGCAGTCCCCAGAGGGGCGCTAACTATGGCTACACCTTC
TRBJ2-1,NA,many,TRBV28,CASSPRAFNSVQFF,TGTGCCAGCAGTCCCCGGGCCTTCAATTCGGTGCAGTTCTTC
TRBJ2-7,NA,many,TRBV27,CASSLSIPFSYEQYF,TGTGCCAGCAGTTTATCGATTCCTTTCTCCTACGAGCAGTACTTC
TRBJ2-1,TRBD2,many,TRBV15,CATSRDLASGSSIEQFF,TGTGCCACCAGCAGAGATCTGGCTAGCGGGAGCTCTATTGAGCAGTTCTTC
TRBJ2-5,NA,many,TRBV10-3,CAISRTVQEAQYF,TGTGCCATCAGCCGGACGGTCCAAGAGGCCCAGTACTTC
TRBJ2-7,NA,NA,TRBV4-1,CASSRTTGLSSYEQYF,TGCGCCAGCAGCCGTACCACCGGGTTAAGCTCCTACGAGCAGTACTTC
TRBJ2-3,NA,few,TRBV9,CASSWTGAATDTQYF,TGTGCCAGCAGCTGGACGGGTGCCGCCACAGATACGCAGTATTTT
TRBJ2-3,NA,many,TRBV5-1,CASSLDRATDTQYF,TGCGCCAGCAGCTTGGACAGGGCGACAGATACGCAGTATTTT
TRBJ2-1,NA,many,TRBV27,CASSFDRSGGEQFF,TGTGCCAGCAGTTTCGACCGATCAGGTGGTGAGCAGTTCTTC
TRBJ2-3,NA,many,TRBV24-1,CATSDPGDTQYF,TGTGCCACCAGTGATCCGGGAGATACGCAGTATTTT
TRBJ2-1,NA,many,TRBV5-1,CASRRGQSSYNEQFF,TGCGCCAGCAGACGGGGGCAAAGCTCCTACAATGAGCAGTTCTTC
TRBJ2-3,TRBD2,few,TRBV7-2,CALLRLAENTDTQYF,TGTGCCCTCCTTAGACTAGCGGAGAACACAGATACGCAGTATTTT
TRBJ2-7,NA,many,TRBV10-3,CAISPGTGPTYEQYF,TGTGCCATCAGTCCCGGGACTGGCCCGACCTACGAGCAGTACTTC
TRBJ2-7,NA,many,TRBV5-1,CASSLQGSEQYF,TGCGCCAGCAGCCTTCAGGGGTCCGAGCAGTACTTC
TRBJ2-1,NA,NA,TRBV4-2,CASSQDRMGSYNEQFF,TGTGCCAGCAGCCAAGATAGGATGGGCTCCTACAATGAGCAGTTCTTC
TRBJ2-2,NA,many,TRBV29-1,CSVKAGELFF,TGCAGCGTTAAAGCCGGGGAGCTGTTTTTT
TRBJ2-3,NA,many,TRBV6-5,CASSYSIFPRSTDTQYF,TGTGCCAGCAGTTACTCGATCTTTCCACGGAGCACAGATACGCAGTATTTT
TRBJ1-2,NA,NA,TRBV14,CASSLRGGLTSNYGYTF,TGTGCCAGCAGCCTCCGGGGGGGTTTGACATCTAACTATGGCTACACCTTC
TRBJ2-3,TRBD1,NA,TRBV5-6,CASSLPGQGDTQYF,TGTGCCAGCAGCCTCCCGGGACAGGGGGATACGCAGTATTTT
TRBJ2-1,TRBD2,many,TRBV27,CASSLVEGLSGVNEQFF,TGTGCCAGCAGTTTAGTCGAGGGGCTGAGCGGGGTTAATGAGCAGTTCTTC
TRBJ1-1,NA,many,TRBV7-9,CASSSYSEAFF,TGTGCCAGCAGCTCCTACAGTGAAGCTTTCTTT
TRBJ2-7,NA,NA,TRBV5-1,CASSSPLGGTGYEQYF,TGCGCCAGCAGCTCCCCCCTAGGGGGTACAGGGTACGAGCAGTACTTC
TRBJ2-5,NA,few,TRBV20-1,CSARDPAGHQETQYF,TGCAGTGCTAGAGATCCGGCCGGCCACCAAGAGACCCAGTACTTC
TRBJ1-2,NA,many,TRBV11-2,CASSLDRGRHTF,TGTGCCAGCAGCTTAGATCGGGGCCGGCACACCTTC
TRBJ2-1,NA,many,TRBV12-3/TRBV12-4,CASSFIKDEQFF,TGTGCCAGCAGTTTCATAAAGGATGAGCAGTTCTTC
TRBJ2-3,TRBD1,many,TRBV7-9,CASSLAGRGSADTQYF,TGTGCCAGCAGCTTAGCCGGCAGGGGGTCTGCAGATACGCAGTATTTT
TRBJ1-5,NA,NA,TRBV19,CASSQGPRSNQPQHF,TGTGCCAGTAGTCAGGGCCCCCGTAGCAATCAGCCCCAGCATTTT
TRBJ2-7,TRBD2,many,TRBV3-1,CASSSGLAAFYEQYF,TGTGCCAGCAGCTCGGGACTAGCGGCGTTCTACGAGCAGTACTTC
TRBJ2-1,TRBD2,many,TRBV27,CASSLYRGWGLAGNEQFF,TGTGCCAGCAGTTTATATAGGGGATGGGGACTAGCGGGCAATGAGCAGTTCTTC
TRBJ1-1,TRBD1,many,TRBV6-2/TRBV6-3,CASSYKTGVTEAFF,TGTGCCAGCAGCTACAAGACAGGGGTTACTGAAGCTTTCTTT
TRBJ2-5,TRBD1,many,TRBV7-2,CASSLALGQGGETQYF,TGTGCCAGCAGCTTAGCCCTGGGACAGGGAGGAGAGACCCAGTACTTC
TRBJ1-2,NA,NA,TRBV2,CASSSTANYGYTF,TGTGCCAGCAGTTCGACCGCTAACTATGGCTACACCTTC
TRBJ2-3,NA,many,TRBV18,CASSDLASADTQYF,TGTGCCAGCTCAGATTTGGCTAGCGCCGATACGCAGTATTTT
TRBJ1-5,NA,few,TRBV5-1,CASLGRGGYSNQPQHF,TGCGCCAGCTTGGGCAGGGGTGGCTATAGCAATCAGCCCCAGCATTTT
TRBJ2-7,TRBD1,many,TRBV29-1,CSVTGTASSYEQYF,TGCAGCGTTACCGGGACAGCGAGCTCCTACGAGCAGTACTTC